This T cell receptor (beta chain) emerged from a study of OX40 agonist ivuxolimab in advanced cancers. Findings and caveats of the study: The average count of expanded clones was higher among CD8+ T cells than among CD4+.

Blood was sampled at baseline, cycle 4 day 1, and cycle 7 day 1. This clone was observed once. What it binds is unknown. The protocol was immunoSEQ multiplex PCR, while the TCRdb copy is restricted to in-frame clones and leaves out a portion. In the table there are about 53,000 clones, 85% to 90% of which are singletons. Germline V CDR1 and CDR2: GTSNPN, SVGIG (reference sequence). This CDR3 has 17 residues. V was shortened by 4 bases and J by 6 bases, with 22 bases between the two germline ends. This rearrangement joins TRBV30 to TRBJ1-6; D possibly corresponds to TRBD1 (6 bases). The receptor comes from an adult with an advanced solid tumor such as melanoma, head and neck, liver or kidney cancer. This material consisted of CD4+ or CD8+ T cells sorted from blood, taken in a trial of the OX40 agonist ivuxolimab. In DNA form, the CDR3 reads TGTGCCTGGAAGAATGACCAGTGGGGGCTAGGTAATTCACCCCTCCACTTT. Translation gives CAWKNDQWGLGNSPLHF.